This T cell receptor (beta chain) was identified during a study of OX40 agonist ivuxolimab in advanced cancers. For the wider study: Ivuxolimab was an agonistic, fully human IgG2 monoclonal antibody directed against OX40 (CD134), a costimulatory receptor. Intravenous ivuxolimab was administered to patients every 2 weeks at six dose levels: 0.01, 0.1, 0.3, 1.5, 3 and 10 mg/kg. Of the roughly 54 dose-escalation patients, hepatocellular carcinoma was present in about 20, melanoma in roughly 15, renal cell carcinoma in 9 and head and neck cancer in 9. In the dose-escalation cohort, about four fifths of patients were male, and the mean age was 60 years with a range of about 20 to 90. Prior anti-PD-1, anti-PD-L1 or anti-CTLA-4 therapy was permitted, and checkpoint inhibitors had been received by under 50% of dose-escalation patients. Partial responses occurred in three dose-escalation patients: two with cutaneous melanoma and one with hepatocellular carcinoma. Peripheral TCRbeta sequencing aimed to test whether ivuxolimab altered TCR sequence diversity and caused clonal T-cell expansion. The monotherapy dose-escalation portion (N ≈ 52 patients) of the phase I ivuxolimab trial is reported in the paper.

V ends up 5 bases short and J 1 base short, with an unmatched junction base count of 4. From the cysteine up to the phenylalanine, the CDR3 has a length of 14 residues. The sequence is cut down to CDR3 DNA, 42 bases in frame from base 1. In the germline V gene, CDR1 corresponds to SGHVS and CDR2 to FNYEAQ. The paper's findings and limits, for the study overall: Low levels of normalized T-cell clonal expansion were also seen in some patients who did not respond. On average, CD8+ T cells showed more expanded clones than CD4+ T cells after ivuxolimab. Antigen specificity was not determined for the clonally expanded peripheral T cells. Clonal expansion of both CD4+ and CD8+ blood T cells was observed from baseline to week 6 at doses 0.1 to 3.0 mg/kg. In the 0.1-3.0 mg/kg groups, partial responders had among the lowest normalized peripheral clonal expansion, particularly in CD8+ T cells.

Genomic DNA was isolated from the sorted cells so that the TCRbeta CDR3 region could be sequenced. The immunoSEQ Assay was used for sequencing of TCRbeta CDR3 regions. The clones in this table, taken by TCRdb from immuneACCESS, are in-frame only. Not every clone is retained; where verified, under half of the shortfall comes from an unresolved V gene, and the cause of the rest is unknown. The sample contains nearly 55,000 clones, more than 85% of them found a single time. Of the sample, roughly 1.5% falls within the top ten clones. The trial excluded patients who had a history of autoimmune disease or were on systemic immunosuppression. Peripheral blood for TCR sequencing was drawn from every dose cohort at baseline, at cycle 4 day 1 and at cycle 7 day 1. The samples were drawn from a first-in-human, open-label, multicenter phase I dose-escalation trial of ivuxolimab. Adults with locally advanced or metastatic melanoma, renal cell, hepatocellular, or head and neck squamous cell carcinoma were enrolled in the trial. Before TCR sequencing, CD4+ T cells and CD8+ T cells were sorted from peripheral blood as separate populations.

Turning to this clone: Its specific antigen is unknown. The sample holds no much larger clone one base away, and base qualities are not on file.

Recombination joined TRBV7-6 with TRBJ2-5, and TRBD1 matches 7 of the central bases. The material sequenced was CD4+ or CD8+ T cells sorted from blood, taken in a trial of the OX40 agonist ivuxolimab. This TCR came from an adult with an advanced solid tumor such as melanoma, head and neck, liver or kidney cancer. In nucleotides, the sequence is TGTGCCAGCAGCCTCGGGACAGTCCAAGAGACCCAGTACTTC. This sequence encodes CASSLGTVQETQYF.